The 16 T cell receptor beta chains below all came from one sample that was sequenced in a study of blood T cell repertoires in COVID-19. Some clones are missing from TCRdb's copy, which holds only in-frame ones; the method was immunoSEQ multiplex PCR. This sample carries approximately 320,000 clones, 65% to 90% of them seen once, and the ten largest clones take more than 6%. The specimen sequenced was peripheral blood. Receptor source: a human donor in a cohort sampled during active COVID-19.

V usage is TRBV18 and J usage is TRBJ2-7; TRBD2 aligns across 7 bases. The CDR3 runs to 14 residues. V dropped 6 bases and J dropped 6; count of bases not matched to a gene: 11. CDR1 is KGHSH and CDR2 is LQKENI in the germline V gene. The CDR3 DNA reads TGTGCCAGCTCGTCGCCCCCCGGCGGGGGCGAGCAGTACTTC. This codes for CASSSPPGGGEQYF.

This clone came up a few times. The rearrangement links TRBV7-9 to TRBJ2-3, with 7 bases matching TRBD2. The CDR3 contains 15 residues. Unmatched junction bases numbered 11, after V lost 2 bases and J lost 9 bases. Germline CDR1 is SEHNR and CDR2 is FQNEAQ (reference sequence). This chain's CDR3 is CASSLIGLVSSTQYF. CDR3 bases: TGTGCCAGCAGCTTAATAGGACTAGTATCGTCCACGCAGTATTTT.

This clone has just a few counts. V and J are TRBV29-1 and TRBJ2-7; the D gene is possibly TRBD1 (7 bases). V was cut by 4 bases and J by 4 bases, with 11 bases left in between. Looked up from germline, CDR1 is SQVTM and CDR2 is ANQGSEA. CDR3 size: 12 residues. The DNA of the CDR3 is TGCAGCGTTGCGGGGGACAGATACGAGCAGTACTTC. This codes for CSVAGDRYEQYF.

The J gene is TRBJ2-7, the V gene TRBV30; perhaps TRBD1 as D (6 bases). V lost 4 bases and J 6 bases, leaving 13 bases between the germline ends. This CDR3 comprises 12 residues. The V gene's germline CDR1 is GTSNPN and CDR2 SVGIG (reference sequence). For the CDR3, the DNA is TGTGCCTGGACCCTTACAGGGAGCGAGCAGTACTTC. It yields the protein CAWTLTGSEQYF.

The rearrangement links TRBV6-1 to TRBJ1-5; possible D gene TRBD1, 6 bases. The CDR3 length is 16 residues. Germline lookup yields CDR1 MNHNS and CDR2 SASEGT. V gave up 1 base and J gave up 6 bases, with 16 bases separating them. CDR3 amino acids: CASSEGGGGGTQPQHF. As DNA, the CDR3 is TGTGCCAGCAGTGAAGGAGGTGGGGGCGGCACTCAGCCCCAGCATTTT.

This clone was observed a single time. This rearrangement joins TRBV24-1 to TRBJ1-2, with D possibly matching TRBD1 (5 bases). The CDR3 consists of 13 residues. The germline gives CDR1 KGHDR, CDR2 SFDVKD. Between the trimmed V and J ends, which lost 3 bases and 4 bases, there was a span of 8 bases. CDR3 sequence reads: CATSDGQSYGYTF. DNA of the CDR3: TGTGCCACCAGTGATGGACAAAGCTATGGCTACACCTTC.

The chain recombines TRBV11-3 with TRBJ1-5, with a weak D call TRBD1 (5 bases). V dropped 5 bases and J dropped 1 base, with 18 bases sitting between them. This CDR3 has 17 amino acids. Per the germline V gene, CDR1 is SGHNT and CDR2 is YENEEA. The chain's CDR3 is CASSRPRGRKSNQPQHF. The CDR3 DNA sequence: TGTGCCAGCAGCCGACCCCGGGGGAGGAAGAGCAATCAGCCCCAGCATTTT.

The rearrangement uses TRBV29-1 and TRBJ2-5, with 12 positions matching TRBD2. CDR3 length: 14 amino acids. CDR1 SQVTM and CDR2 ANQGSEA come from the germline V gene. Losses at the gene ends were 2 bases for V and 5 bases for J; bases not matched to a gene: 3. CDR3 nucleotide sequence: TGCAGCGTTGAACTAGCGGGGGGGCGTGAGACCCAGTACTTC. This sequence encodes CSVELAGGRETQYF.

This clone is a singleton in its sample. The chain uses TRBV5-5 and TRBJ1-5, with a weak D call TRBD1 (6 bases). The length of the CDR3 is 15 residues. In germline, CDR1 is SGHKS, CDR2 YYEKEE (reference sequence). Trimming removed 2 bases at V and 3 bases at J, with 12 bases between. In nucleotides, the CDR3 is TGTGCCAGCAGCTTTCTGGACAGACCCAATCAGCCCCAGCATTTT. Protein: CASSFLDRPNQPQHF.

This chain links TRBV5-1 with TRBJ2-3; weak D call: TRBD1 (5 bases). The germline V gene encodes CDR1 SGHRS and CDR2 YFSETQ. Trimming pared 3 bases from V and 13 bases from J, leaving 18 bases between. CDR3 length equals 13 residues. This chain's CDR3 is CASSSSGTQGKYF. Written as DNA, the CDR3 is TGCGCCAGCAGCTCATCTGGAACCCAGGGAAAGTATTTT.

The sample holds a few counts of this clone. The chain employs TRBV29-1 and TRBJ1-2; D perhaps matches TRBD1 (5 bases). The CDR3 is 13 amino acids. Germline-derived CDR1 and CDR2 are SQVTM and ANQGSEA. Deletions cut 2 bases from V and 7 bases from J, with 14 bases between. This CDR3 reads CSVEPDGGGGYTF. In nucleotides, the CDR3 is TGCAGCGTTGAACCGGACGGGGGAGGTGGCTACACCTTC. Drawing the rest from reference TRBV29-1 and TRBJ1-2, the complete variable domain is SAVISQKPSRDICQRGTSLTIQCQVDSQVTMMFWYRQQPGQSLTLIATANQGSEATYESGFVIDKFPISRPNLTFSTLTVSNMSPEDSSIYLCSVEPDGGGGYTFGSGTRLTVV.

This clone was seen only a few times. The chain recombines TRBV7-9 with TRBJ1-2; D ambiguous. V lost 3 bases and J lost 8, with 13 bases in between. Germline V gene lookup returns CDR1 SEHNR and CDR2 FQNEAQ (reference sequence). This CDR3 has 13 residues. CDR3 protein: CASSLEREGGYTF. The CDR3 nucleotides read TGTGCCAGCAGCTTGGAAAGGGAGGGCGGCTACACCTTC.

This clone was seen once. The rearrangement uses TRBV10-3 and TRBJ1-1, with 8 nucleotides matching TRBD1. This CDR3 spans 13 amino acids. Trimming removed 7 bases from V and 1 base from J; junction bases left unmatched: 2. Germline CDR1 and CDR2: ENHRY and SYGVKD. DNA for the CDR3: TGTGCCATCACCGGGACAGGGAACACTGAAGCTTTCTTT. Protein sequence: CAITGTGNTEAFF.

This clone was recorded once. This sequence joins TRBV18 and TRBJ2-3; D remains ambiguous. This CDR3 is built from 16 residues. Germline V gives CDR1 KGHSH, CDR2 LQKENI. Between the trimmed V and J ends, which lost 0 bases and 2 bases, there was a span of 12 bases. The CDR3 is CASSPPGQANTDTQYF. CDR3 nucleotide sequence: TGTGCCAGCTCACCACCGGGTCAGGCAAACACAGATACGCAGTATTTT.

The V call is TRBV5-4, the J call TRBJ2-1; TRBD2 is a possible D gene (6 bases). The germline gives CDR1 SGHNT, CDR2 YYREEE (reference sequence). This CDR3 has 16 residues. V was trimmed by 2 bases and J by 1 base, leaving 13 bases between them. The DNA for the CDR3 is TGTGCCAGCAGCTTCGGAGGGGAGCAGTCCTACAATGAGCAGTTCTTC. Amino acid sequence: CASSFGGEQSYNEQFF.

The CDR3 DNA reads TGTGCCAGCAGCTTAGTCGGGGATACGCAGTATTTT. Its translation: CASSLVGDTQYF. The gene calls are TRBV7-9 and TRBJ2-3; D is ambiguous. Germline CDR1 and CDR2: SEHNR and FQNEAQ (reference sequence). V shed 1 base and J shed 6 bases, with 5 bases lying between them. CDR3 size: 12 residues. The full variable domain, its missing parts supplied by reference TRBV7-9 and TRBJ2-3, is DTGVSQNPRHKITKRGQNVTFRCDPISEHNRLYWYRQTLGQGPEFLTYFQNEAQLEKSRLLSDRFSAERPKGSFSTLEIQRTEQGDSAMYLCASSLVGDTQYFGPGTRLTVL.